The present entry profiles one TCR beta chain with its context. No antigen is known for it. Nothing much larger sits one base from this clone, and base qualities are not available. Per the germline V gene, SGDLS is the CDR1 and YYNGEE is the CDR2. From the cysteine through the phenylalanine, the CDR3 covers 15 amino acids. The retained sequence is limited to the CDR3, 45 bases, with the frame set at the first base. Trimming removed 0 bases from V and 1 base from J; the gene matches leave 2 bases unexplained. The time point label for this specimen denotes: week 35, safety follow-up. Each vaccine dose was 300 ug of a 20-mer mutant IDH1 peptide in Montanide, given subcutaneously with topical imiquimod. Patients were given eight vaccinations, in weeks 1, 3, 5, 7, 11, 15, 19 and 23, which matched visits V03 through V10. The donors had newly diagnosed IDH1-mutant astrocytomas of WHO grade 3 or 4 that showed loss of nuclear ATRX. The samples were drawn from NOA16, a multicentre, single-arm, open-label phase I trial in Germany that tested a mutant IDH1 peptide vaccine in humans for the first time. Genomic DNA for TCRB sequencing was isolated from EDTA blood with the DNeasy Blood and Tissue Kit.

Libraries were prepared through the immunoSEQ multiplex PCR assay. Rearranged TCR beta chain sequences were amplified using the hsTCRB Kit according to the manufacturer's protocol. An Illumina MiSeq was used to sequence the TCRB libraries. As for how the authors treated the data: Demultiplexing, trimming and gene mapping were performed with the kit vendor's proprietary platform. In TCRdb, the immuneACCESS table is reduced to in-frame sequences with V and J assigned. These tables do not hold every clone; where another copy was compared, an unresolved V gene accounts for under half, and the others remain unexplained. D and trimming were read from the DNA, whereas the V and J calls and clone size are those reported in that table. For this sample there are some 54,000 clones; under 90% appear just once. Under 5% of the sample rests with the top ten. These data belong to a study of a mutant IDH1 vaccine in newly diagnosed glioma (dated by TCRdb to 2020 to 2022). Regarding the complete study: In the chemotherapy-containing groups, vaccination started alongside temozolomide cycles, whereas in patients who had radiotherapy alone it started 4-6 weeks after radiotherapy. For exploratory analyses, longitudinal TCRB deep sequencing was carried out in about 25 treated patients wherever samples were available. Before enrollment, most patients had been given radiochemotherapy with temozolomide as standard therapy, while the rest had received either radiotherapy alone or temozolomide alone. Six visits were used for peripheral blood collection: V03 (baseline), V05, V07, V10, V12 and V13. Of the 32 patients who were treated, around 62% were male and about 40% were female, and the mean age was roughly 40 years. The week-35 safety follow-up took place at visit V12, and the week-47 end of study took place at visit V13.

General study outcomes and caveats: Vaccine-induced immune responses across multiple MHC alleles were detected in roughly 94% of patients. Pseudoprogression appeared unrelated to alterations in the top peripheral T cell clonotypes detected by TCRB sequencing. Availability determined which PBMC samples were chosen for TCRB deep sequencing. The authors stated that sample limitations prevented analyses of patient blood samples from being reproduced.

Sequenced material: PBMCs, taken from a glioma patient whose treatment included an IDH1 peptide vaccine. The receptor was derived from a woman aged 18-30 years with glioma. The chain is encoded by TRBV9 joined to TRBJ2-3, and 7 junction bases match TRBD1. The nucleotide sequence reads TGTGCCAGCAGCGTAGGGACAGGCGGCACAGATACGCAGTATTTT. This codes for CASSVGTGGTDTQYF.